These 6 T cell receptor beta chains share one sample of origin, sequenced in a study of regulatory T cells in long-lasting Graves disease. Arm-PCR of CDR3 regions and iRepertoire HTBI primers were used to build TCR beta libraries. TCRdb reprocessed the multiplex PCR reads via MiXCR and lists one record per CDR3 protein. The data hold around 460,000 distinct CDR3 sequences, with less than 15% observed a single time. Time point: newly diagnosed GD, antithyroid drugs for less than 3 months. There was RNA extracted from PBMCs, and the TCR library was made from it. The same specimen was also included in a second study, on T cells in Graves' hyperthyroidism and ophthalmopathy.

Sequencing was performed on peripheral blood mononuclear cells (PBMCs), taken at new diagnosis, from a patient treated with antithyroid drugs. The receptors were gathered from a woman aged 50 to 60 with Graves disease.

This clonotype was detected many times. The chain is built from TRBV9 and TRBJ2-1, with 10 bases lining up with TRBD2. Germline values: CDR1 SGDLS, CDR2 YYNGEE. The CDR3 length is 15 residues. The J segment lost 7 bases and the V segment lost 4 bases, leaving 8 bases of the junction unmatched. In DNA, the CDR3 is TGTGCCAGCAGCTTAAGACTAGCGGGTGATAATGAGCAGTTCTTC. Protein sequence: CASSLRLAGDNEQFF.

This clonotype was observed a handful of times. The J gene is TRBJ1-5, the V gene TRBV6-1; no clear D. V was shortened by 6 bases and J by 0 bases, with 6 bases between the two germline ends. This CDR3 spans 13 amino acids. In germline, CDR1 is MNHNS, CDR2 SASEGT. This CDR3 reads CASRKYSNQPQHF. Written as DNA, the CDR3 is TGTGCCAGCAGAAAATATAGCAATCAGCCCCAGCATTTT.

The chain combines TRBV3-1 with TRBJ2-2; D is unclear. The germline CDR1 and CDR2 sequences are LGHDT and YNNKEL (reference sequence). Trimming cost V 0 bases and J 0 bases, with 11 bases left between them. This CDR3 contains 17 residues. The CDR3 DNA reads TGTGCCAGCAGCCAAGATAGAAGTTTATCGAACACCGGGGAGCTGTTTTTT. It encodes CASSQDRSLSNTGELFF.

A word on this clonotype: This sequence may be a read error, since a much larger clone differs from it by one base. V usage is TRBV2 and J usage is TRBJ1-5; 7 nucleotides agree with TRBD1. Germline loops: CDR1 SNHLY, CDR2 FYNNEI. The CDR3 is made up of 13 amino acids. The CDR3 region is CAGRGQHNQPQHF. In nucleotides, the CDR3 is TGTGCCGGCAGGGGACAGCACAATCAGCCCCAGCATTTT.

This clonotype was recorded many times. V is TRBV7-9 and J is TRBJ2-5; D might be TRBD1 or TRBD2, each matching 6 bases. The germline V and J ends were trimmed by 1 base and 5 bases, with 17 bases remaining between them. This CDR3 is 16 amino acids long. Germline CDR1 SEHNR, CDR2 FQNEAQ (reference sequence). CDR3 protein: CASSLGPAGDSETQYF. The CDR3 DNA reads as TGTGCCAGCAGCTTAGGTCCTGCAGGGGACTCTGAGACCCAGTACTTC.

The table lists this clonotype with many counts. CDR3 nucleotides: TGTGCCAGCAGTTCGCCGACAGGGGGAGAAAAACTGTTTTTT. Translating it yields CASSSPTGGEKLFF. The chain is built from TRBV28 and TRBJ1-4; 9 bases map to TRBD1. Germline CDR1 and CDR2: MDHEN and SYDVKM. The CDR3 runs 14 residues. With 4 bases clipped from V and 8 bases from J, the junction kept 5 bases outside the gene matches.